This T cell receptor (beta chain) was captured by sequencing in a study of control samples from healthy donors and cancer patients. Sequencing used immunoSEQ multiplex PCR; TCRdb keeps in-frame clones, though not all of them. The sample has 150,000 to 200,000 clones, around 90% seen once. The CDR3 covers 11 residues. V lost 7 bases and J 2 bases, leaving 6 bases between the germline ends. The germline gives CDR1 MNHEY, CDR2 SVGAGI. The clonotype was recovered from a woman in her twenties or thirties in good health. The V gene is TRBV6-5, the J gene TRBJ2-7, with D maybe TRBD2 (5 bases). Sequenced: blood. The CDR3 nucleotides are TGTGCCAGCACGGGAACCTACGAGCAGTACGTC. It codes for CASTGTYEQYV.